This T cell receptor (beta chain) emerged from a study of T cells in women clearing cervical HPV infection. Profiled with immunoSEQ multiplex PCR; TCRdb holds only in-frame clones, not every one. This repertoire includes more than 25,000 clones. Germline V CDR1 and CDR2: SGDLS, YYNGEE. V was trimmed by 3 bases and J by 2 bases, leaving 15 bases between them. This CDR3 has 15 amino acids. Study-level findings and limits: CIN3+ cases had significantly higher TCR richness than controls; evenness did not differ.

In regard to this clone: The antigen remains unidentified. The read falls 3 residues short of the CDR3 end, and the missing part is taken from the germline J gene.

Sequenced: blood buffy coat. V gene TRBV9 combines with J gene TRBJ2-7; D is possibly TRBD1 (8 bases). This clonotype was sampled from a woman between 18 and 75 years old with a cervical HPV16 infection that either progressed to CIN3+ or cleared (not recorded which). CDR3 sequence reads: CASSGGGTGTYEQYF. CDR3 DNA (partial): TGTGCCAGCAGCGGGGGGGGGACAGGAACCTACGAG.